The T cell receptor beta chain described here comes from a study of shared clonotypes between healthy human individuals. The V gene end was trimmed by 5 bases and the J gene end by 0 bases; junction bases not matched to a gene: 3. The CDR3 extends over 15 amino acids. Germline V gene lookup returns CDR1 KGHSH and CDR2 LQKENI. Sequenced by immunoSEQ multiplex PCR; TCRdb stores in-frame clones only, minus some. Of under 1,100,000 clones listed, 78% are singletons. What was sequenced was memory CD4+ T cells from PBMCs. This sample's subset: CD45RA-negative fraction. This TCR was sampled from a man aged 18 to 30 in good health. Some clones in this sample may be carry-over from other donors' samples. This sequence joins TRBV18 and TRBJ2-1; 8 bases align to TRBD2. The CDR3 coding sequence is TGTGCCAGCTCAACTAGCGGTTACTCCTACAATGAGCAGTTCTTC. Protein: CASSTSGYSYNEQFF.